The present T cell receptor (beta chain) was sequenced within a study of T-cell reconstitution after alpha-beta-depleted transplantation in children. Notes on this clonotype: Its target is not known.

The CDR3 spans 11 residues. V was clipped by 6 bases and J by 3 bases, with 6 bases between them. Points from the study as a whole: Expanded clones from the graft, numbering several hundred, reportedly supplied alpha-beta T cells about two months after transplant. For some patients, TCRbeta diversity was high at day 60 because of recipient T cells and thymic progenitors that survived. T-cell counts and diversity at one year following transplant were attributed mainly to newly produced T cells.

The TCRbeta library incorporated unique molecular identifiers. TCRdb independently ran MiXCR on the PCR reads; one entry per CDR3 protein. The sample carries around 76,000 distinct CDR3 sequences, roughly 20% recorded once. The rearrangement joins TRBV12-3 or TRBV12-4 to TRBJ2-7; no firm D call. The source was PBMCs, mostly from graft donor cells, collected 360 days after TCRalphabeta/CD19-depleted stem cell transplant. The TCR comes from a male patient aged 2-15 years who had a stem cell transplant for acute lymphoblastic leukemia, so the T cells may come from the graft donor. CDR3 residues: CASRRGYEQYF. The CDR3 DNA follows: TGTGCCAGCAGACGTGGCTACGAGCAGTACTTC.